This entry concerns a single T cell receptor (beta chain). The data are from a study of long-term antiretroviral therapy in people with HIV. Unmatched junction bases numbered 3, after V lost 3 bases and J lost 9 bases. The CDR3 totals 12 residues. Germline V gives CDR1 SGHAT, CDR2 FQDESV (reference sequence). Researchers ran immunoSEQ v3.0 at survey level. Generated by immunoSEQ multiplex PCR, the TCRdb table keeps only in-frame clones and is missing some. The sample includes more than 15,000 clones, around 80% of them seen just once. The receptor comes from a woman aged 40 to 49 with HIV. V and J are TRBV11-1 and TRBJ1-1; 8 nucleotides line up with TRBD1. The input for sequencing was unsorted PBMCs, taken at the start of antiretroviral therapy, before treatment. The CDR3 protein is CASSFQGAKAFF. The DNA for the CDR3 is TGTGCCAGCAGCTTTCAGGGGGCCAAAGCTTTCTTT. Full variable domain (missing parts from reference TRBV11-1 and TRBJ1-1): EAEVAQSPRYKITEKSQAVAFWCDPISGHATLYWYRQILGQGPELLVQFQDESVVDDSQLPKDRFSAERLKGVDSTLKIQPAELGDSAMYLCASSFQGAKAFFGQGTRLTVV.